The 26 T cell receptor beta chains listed next were all sequenced from one sample in a study of shared clonotypes between healthy human individuals. Using immunoSEQ multiplex PCR, the repertoire was profiled, and TCRdb retains in-frame clones only, with some absent. The data show around 940,000 clones, approximately 76% seen once. Input material: memory CD4+ T cells sorted from blood. Subset: CD45RA-negative fraction. Source of these receptors: a man younger than 35 in good health.

This clone was observed a single time. This chain connects TRBV9 to TRBJ2-2, with 7 positions matching TRBD1. The CDR3 loop spans 15 amino acids. Germline loops: CDR1 SGDLS, CDR2 YYNGEE. Trimming cost V 4 bases and J 3 bases; bases outside gene matches: 6. The CDR3 sequence: CASSPVGGDTGELFF. The CDR3 region has the DNA TGTGCCAGCAGCCCGGTAGGGGGCGACACCGGGGAGCTGTTTTTT.

The chain combines TRBV19 with TRBJ2-3; D is undetermined. The CDR3 runs to 13 residues. V lost 6 bases and J 1 base, leaving 8 bases between the germline ends. The V gene's germline CDR1 is LNHDA and CDR2 SQIVND (reference sequence). In nucleotides, the CDR3 is TGTGCCAGTAGAAACTCGGGCACAGATACGCAGTATTTT. This sequence encodes CASRNSGTDTQYF.

Here the CDR3 DNA reads TGTGCCAGCGGGACAGGGTCCAAAACAGATACGCAGTATTTT. Translating gives CASGTGSKTDTQYF. This rearrangement joins TRBV2 to TRBJ2-3; 9 positions agree with TRBD1. This CDR3 spans 14 amino acids. The germline gives CDR1 SNHLY, CDR2 FYNNEI. J was trimmed by 3 bases and V by 8 bases; bases with no gene match: 6.

This clone came up a few times. Since a much larger clone is just one base distant, this may be a read error. The rearrangement joins TRBV5-4 to TRBJ1-1, with a weak D call TRBD1 (6 bases). The CDR3 has 13 residues. Germline-derived CDR1 and CDR2 are SGHNT and YYREEE (reference sequence). Trimming removed 2 bases from V and 2 bases from J, with 7 bases in between. Here the CDR3 reads CASSLQGNTEAFF. Written as DNA, the CDR3 is TGTGCCAGCAGCTTACAGGGAAACACTGAAGCTTTCTTT.

The V gene is TRBV6-5, the J gene TRBJ2-3; D call uncertain. Trimming stripped 0 bases from V and 6 bases from J, with 4 bases between. This CDR3 is 12 amino acids long. Germline values: CDR1 MNHEY, CDR2 SVGAGI. The chain's CDR3 is CASSYSVDTQYF. The CDR3 coding sequence is TGTGCCAGCAGTTACTCGGTCGATACGCAGTATTTT.

The genes are TRBV10-3 and TRBJ1-1, with a weak D call TRBD1 (5 bases). This CDR3 spans 13 amino acids. The germline V and J ends were trimmed by 5 bases and 1 base, with 8 bases remaining between them. Germline V gives CDR1 ENHRY, CDR2 SYGVKD. The CDR3: CAISQGGNTEAFF. The CDR3 DNA follows: TGTGCCATCAGTCAGGGAGGGAACACTGAAGCTTTCTTT.

The V call is TRBV6-6, the J call TRBJ1-2, with a tentative D call TRBD1 (5 bases). Germline CDR1 and CDR2: MNHNY and SVGAGI (reference sequence). Trimming took 8 bases from V and 3 from J, leaving 7 bases between them. This CDR3 spans 11 amino acids. The CDR3 protein is CASGAYYGYTF. Written as DNA, the CDR3 is TGTGCCAGCGGGGCGTACTATGGCTACACCTTC.

The rearrangement uses TRBV7-8 and TRBJ2-3; 7 bases align to TRBD1. CDR1 SGHVS and CDR2 FQNEAQ come from the germline V gene. The CDR3 covers 15 residues. V gave up 2 bases and J gave up 3 bases; unmatched junction bases: 5. The CDR3 loop reads CASSLRDSGTDTQYF. In DNA form, the CDR3 reads TGTGCCAGCAGCTTAAGGGACAGCGGAACAGATACGCAGTATTTT.

This clone was seen once. The chain carries TRBV6-5 and TRBJ1-4; no clear D gene. Trimming shortened V by 0 bases and J by 3 bases, and 8 bases separated the two germline ends. This CDR3 has 15 residues. Per germline, CDR1 MNHEY and CDR2 SVGAGI. The CDR3 nucleotides are TGTGCCAGCAGTTACTCTGGCCTCGCTAATGAAAAACTGTTTTTT. It translates to CASSYSGLANEKLFF.

This chain uses TRBV2 with TRBJ2-3; TRBD1 might be the D (5 bases). The V gene's germline CDR1 is SNHLY and CDR2 FYNNEI. V lost 4 bases, J lost 6 bases, and 8 bases lay in between. The CDR3 length is 12 residues. The CDR3 sequence: CASSGAGDTQYF. The CDR3 coding sequence is TGTGCCAGCAGTGGGGCAGGGGATACGCAGTATTTT.

The gene calls are TRBV5-1 and TRBJ1-1; 8 bases agree with TRBD1. J lost 5 bases, V lost 3 bases, and 6 bases had no gene match. Germline V gene lookup returns CDR1 SGHRS and CDR2 YFSETQ. CDR3 length equals 14 residues. The chain's CDR3 is CASSSNYRGTEAFF. The CDR3 coding sequence is TGCGCCAGCAGCTCCAATTACAGGGGGACTGAAGCTTTCTTT.

V usage is TRBV10-3 and J usage is TRBJ2-7; D is undetermined. Trimming took off 7 bases at V and 3 bases at J, with 7 bases between the two ends. From germline, CDR1 is ENHRY and CDR2 SYGVKD. The length of the CDR3 is 11 residues. CDR3 in DNA: TGTGCCATCACGGCAGGCTACGAGCAGTACTTC. Amino acids: CAITAGYEQYF.

This chain uses TRBV10-3 with TRBJ1-1; 9 bases match TRBD1. CDR1 is ENHRY and CDR2 is SYGVKD in the germline V gene. V lost 10 bases and J lost 7; bases outside the gene matches: 4. The CDR3 sequence is 11 residues long. In DNA, the CDR3 is TGTGCCACAACGGGACAGGGTGAAGCTTTCTTT. Protein product: CATTGQGEAFF.

The gene calls are TRBV5-1 and TRBJ1-4, with D perhaps matching TRBD1 (6 bases). Germline lookup yields CDR1 SGHRS and CDR2 YFSETQ. Trimming shortened V by 5 bases and J by 6 bases, and 11 bases separated the two germline ends. This CDR3 spans 13 amino acids. This chain's CDR3 is CASRDRDHEKLFF. DNA of the CDR3: TGCGCCAGCAGGGACAGAGACCATGAAAAACTGTTTTTT. The variable domain in full, completed from reference TRBV5-1 and TRBJ1-4, reads KAGVTQTPRYLIKTRGQQVTLSCSPISGHRSVSWYQQTPGQGLQFLFEYFSETQRNKGNFPGRFSGRQFSNSRSEMNVSTLELGDSALYLCASRDRDHEKLFFGSGTQLSVL.

The chain links TRBV5-6 to TRBJ1-6; D perhaps matches TRBD1 (6 bases). CDR1 SGHDT and CDR2 YYEEEE come from the germline V gene. Trimming left V 4 bases short and J 7 bases short, with 18 bases between. The CDR3 length is 16 residues. In DNA form, the CDR3 reads TGTGCCAGCAGCACGGGTACAGGGAGTTTGAATTCACCCCTCCACTTT. Its translation is CASSTGTGSLNSPLHF.

V usage is TRBV10-3 and J usage is TRBJ2-7, with D perhaps assigned TRBD1 or TRBD2 (6 bases each). The germline CDR1 and CDR2 sequences are ENHRY and SYGVKD. V gave up 10 bases and J gave up 3 bases, with 19 bases separating them. The CDR3 is made up of 14 amino acids. The CDR3 spells CATKGGRVYYEQYF. The CDR3 nucleotides are TGTGCCACGAAGGGGGGCAGGGTATACTACGAGCAGTACTTC.

The chain couples TRBV6-5 to TRBJ2-2; D is unclear. CDR3 length: 13 amino acids. The V gene's germline CDR1 is MNHEY and CDR2 SVGAGI. Between the trimmed V and J ends, which lost 6 bases and 0 bases, there was a span of 5 bases. CDR3 sequence reads: CASRSTNTGELFF. CDR3 DNA sequence: TGTGCCAGCAGAAGTACGAACACCGGGGAGCTGTTTTTT.

This clone was picked up a small number of times. CDR3 DNA: TGTGCCAGCAGTCCTCCGGGAAAGAATCAGCCCCAGCATTTT. Amino acid sequence: CASSPPGKNQPQHF. This sequence joins TRBV6-5 and TRBJ1-5; unclear D gene. The CDR3 sequence is 14 residues long. V was trimmed by 5 bases and J by 4 bases, leaving 12 bases between them. Germline V gene lookup returns CDR1 MNHEY and CDR2 SVGAGI.

Concerning this clone: Other DNA sequences in this specimen translate into the identical CDR3. V gene TRBV11-2 combines with J gene TRBJ1-4; D is undetermined. Germline loops: CDR1 SGHAT, CDR2 FQNNGV. Trimming took 2 bases from V and 0 from J, leaving 7 bases between them. The CDR3 is made up of 15 amino acids. The CDR3 nucleotides read TGTGCCAGCAGCTTACGGGGTGCAACTAATGAAAAACTGTTTTTT. This encodes CASSLRGATNEKLFF.

This clone was seen just once. The chain recombines TRBV19 with TRBJ2-7; 7 bases line up with TRBD2. This CDR3 is built from 15 residues. V lost 2 bases, J lost 2 bases, and 6 bases stayed unmatched. Germline V CDR1 and CDR2: LNHDA, SQIVND (reference sequence). This CDR3 reads CASSITGGPTYEQYF. CDR3 DNA: TGTGCCAGTAGTATAACGGGAGGCCCTACCTACGAGCAGTACTTC.

V and J are TRBV5-1 and TRBJ2-2, with 8 bases identical to TRBD2. Unmatched junction bases numbered 14, after V lost 4 bases and J lost 6 bases. Per germline, CDR1 SGHRS and CDR2 YFSETQ. The CDR3 is 17 amino acids. CDR3 protein: CASSLISISGVPGELFF. CDR3 nucleotide sequence: TGCGCCAGCAGCCTGATATCGATTAGCGGGGTTCCCGGGGAGCTGTTTTTT. The variable domain in full, completed from reference TRBV5-1 and TRBJ2-2, reads KAGVTQTPRYLIKTRGQQVTLSCSPISGHRSVSWYQQTPGQGLQFLFEYFSETQRNKGNFPGRFSGRQFSNSRSEMNVSTLELGDSALYLCASSLISISGVPGELFFGEGSRLTVL.

This chain connects TRBV9 to TRBJ2-5, with D maybe TRBD2 (6 bases). Trimming left V 4 bases short and J 11 bases short, with 24 bases between. Germline V CDR1 and CDR2: SGDLS, YYNGEE. This CDR3 spans 15 amino acids. The CDR3 nucleotides are TGTGCCAGCAGCCCCTACCAGGGAGGTCTCGGGGAGCAGTACTTC. Amino acid sequence: CASSPYQGGLGEQYF.

V is TRBV7-2 and J is TRBJ2-5, with TRBD1 identical over 9 bases. The CDR3 spans 14 residues. Germline V gives CDR1 SGHTA, CDR2 FQGNSA. J gave up 1 base and V 5 bases, and 2 bases lay outside the gene matches. CDR3 sequence reads: CASSAQGAQETQYF. In DNA, the CDR3 is TGTGCCAGCAGCGCACAGGGGGCCCAAGAGACCCAGTACTTC.

The chain joins TRBV19 to TRBJ2-1; D remains unclear. CDR1 is LNHDA and CDR2 is SQIVND in the germline V gene (reference sequence). The CDR3 length is 15 residues. V lost 5 bases and J lost 0, with 11 bases in between. In DNA form, the CDR3 reads TGTGCCAGTAGTCCTGACACATCCTCCTACAATGAGCAGTTCTTC. It encodes CASSPDTSSYNEQFF.

The sample holds a few counts of this clone. CDR3 protein: CATQWRSWPDGYTF. Written as DNA, the CDR3 is TGTGCCACCCAGTGGCGAAGTTGGCCTGATGGCTACACCTTC. The V call is TRBV6-1, the J call TRBJ1-2; D is uncertain. Germline V gives CDR1 MNHNS, CDR2 SASEGT. Trimming pared 10 bases from V and 6 bases from J, leaving 21 bases between. The CDR3 runs to 14 residues.

This clone showed up just once. CDR3 in DNA: TGCAGCGTTGACAGGGGTGGAAACACCATATATTTT. This sequence encodes CSVDRGGNTIYF. The rearrangement uses TRBV29-1 and TRBJ1-3; D might be TRBD1 (6 bases). Trimming took off 3 bases at V and 3 bases at J, with 6 bases between the two ends. The CDR3 is made up of 12 amino acids. Germline values: CDR1 SQVTM, CDR2 ANQGSEA.